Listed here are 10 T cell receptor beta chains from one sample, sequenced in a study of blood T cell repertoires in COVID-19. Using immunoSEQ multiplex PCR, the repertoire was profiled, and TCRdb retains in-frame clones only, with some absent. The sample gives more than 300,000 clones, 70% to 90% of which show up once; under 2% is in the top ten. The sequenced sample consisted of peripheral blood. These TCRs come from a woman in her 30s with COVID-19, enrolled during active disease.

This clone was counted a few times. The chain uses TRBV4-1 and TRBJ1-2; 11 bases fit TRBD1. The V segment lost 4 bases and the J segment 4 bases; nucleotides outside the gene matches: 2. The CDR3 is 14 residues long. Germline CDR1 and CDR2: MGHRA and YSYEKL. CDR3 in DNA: TGCGCCAGCAGCCGTGGGACAGGGGGCTATGGCTACACCTTC. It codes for CASSRGTGGYGYTF.

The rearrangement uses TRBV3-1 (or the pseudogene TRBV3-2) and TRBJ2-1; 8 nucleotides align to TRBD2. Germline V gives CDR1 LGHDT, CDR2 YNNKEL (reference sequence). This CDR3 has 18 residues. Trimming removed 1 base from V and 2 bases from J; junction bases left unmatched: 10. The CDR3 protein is CASSQASGGSTTYNEQFF. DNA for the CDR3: TGTGCCAGCAGCCAAGCGAGCGGGGGATCCACAACCTACAATGAGCAGTTCTTC.

DNA of the CDR3: TGTGCCAGCAGCGTAGCTACAGATAATTCACCCCTCCACTTT. This translates into CASSVATDNSPLHF. This chain joins TRBV9 and TRBJ1-6, with unresolved D. Germline CDR1 SGDLS, CDR2 YYNGEE. The CDR3 length is 14 residues. The V gene lost 0 bases and the J gene lost 5 bases, with 6 bases spanning the gap.

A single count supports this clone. The CDR3 DNA reads TGTGCCAGCAGTACTGTTACAGGGGGCCGTGAAAAACTGTTTTTT. Protein: CASSTVTGGREKLFF. This chain joins TRBV2 and TRBJ1-4, with 9 bases that match TRBD1. Germline assignment: CDR1 SNHLY and CDR2 FYNNEI. The CDR3 length is 15 residues. Losses at the gene ends were 5 bases for V and 7 bases for J; bases not matched to a gene: 8.

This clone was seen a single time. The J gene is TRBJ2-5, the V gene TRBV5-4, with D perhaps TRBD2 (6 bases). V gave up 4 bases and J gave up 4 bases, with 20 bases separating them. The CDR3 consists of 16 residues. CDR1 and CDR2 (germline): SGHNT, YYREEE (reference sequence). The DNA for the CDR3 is TGTGCCAGCAGCCCTCCGAGGTTGGTCGGGGGAGAGACCCAGTACTTC. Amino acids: CASSPPRLVGGETQYF.

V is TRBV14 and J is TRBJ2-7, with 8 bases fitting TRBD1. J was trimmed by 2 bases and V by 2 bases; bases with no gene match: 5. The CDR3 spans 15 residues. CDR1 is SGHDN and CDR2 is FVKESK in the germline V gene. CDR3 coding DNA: TGTGCCAGCAGCCAAACAGGGGGAAGGGCCTACGAGCAGTACTTC. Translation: CASSQTGGRAYEQYF.

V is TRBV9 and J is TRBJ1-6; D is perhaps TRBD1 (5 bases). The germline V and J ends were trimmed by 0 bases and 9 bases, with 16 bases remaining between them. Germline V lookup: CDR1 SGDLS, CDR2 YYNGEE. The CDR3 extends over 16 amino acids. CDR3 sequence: CASSVDGSLGRSPLHF. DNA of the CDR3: TGTGCCAGCAGCGTAGACGGCAGCCTGGGGCGTTCACCCCTCCACTTT.

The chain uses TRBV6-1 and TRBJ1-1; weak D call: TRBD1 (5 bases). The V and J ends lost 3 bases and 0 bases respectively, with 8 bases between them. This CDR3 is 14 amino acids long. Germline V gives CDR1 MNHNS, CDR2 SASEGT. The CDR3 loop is CASSDGGVNTEAFF. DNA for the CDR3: TGTGCCAGCAGTGATGGGGGGGTGAACACTGAAGCTTTCTTT.

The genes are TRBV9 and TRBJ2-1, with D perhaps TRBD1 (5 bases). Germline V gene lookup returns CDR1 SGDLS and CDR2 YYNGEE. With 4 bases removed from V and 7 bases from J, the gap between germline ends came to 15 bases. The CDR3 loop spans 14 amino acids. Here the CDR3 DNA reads TGTGCCAGCAGCTCCAGAGACAGCTTAAATGAGCAGTTCTTC. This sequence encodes CASSSRDSLNEQFF.

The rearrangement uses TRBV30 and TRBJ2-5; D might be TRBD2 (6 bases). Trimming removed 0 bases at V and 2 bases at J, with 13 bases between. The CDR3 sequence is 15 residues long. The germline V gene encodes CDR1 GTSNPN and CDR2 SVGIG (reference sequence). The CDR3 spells CAWSVVGGPQETQYF. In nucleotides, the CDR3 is TGTGCCTGGAGTGTAGTTGGAGGGCCTCAAGAGACCCAGTACTTC.